This T cell receptor (beta chain) was recovered during a study of T-cell reconstitution after alpha-beta-depleted transplantation in children. This clonotype was seen ten or more times. Its antigen is still unknown. Library preparation (for TCRbeta) was performed with unique molecular identifiers. TCRdb ran MiXCR on the PCR reads and lists one entry per CDR3 protein. This sample has 330,000 or so distinct CDR3 sequences, with around 10% found just once. This CDR3 is built from 16 residues. The V and J ends lost 2 bases and 2 bases respectively, with 13 bases between them. Study-level findings and limits: Fresh T-cell production supplied most of the T-cell counts and diversity seen one year after transplant. About two months after transplant, alpha-beta T cells reportedly came from several hundred expanded graft clones.

This clonotype was obtained from a boy under two years old with acute myeloid leukemia, due to receive a stem cell transplant. The input for sequencing was PBMCs, taken before TCRalphabeta/CD19-depleted stem cell transplant. The V and J genes are TRBV12-3 or TRBV12-4 and TRBJ1-5; no clear D. CDR3 nucleotide sequence: TGTGCCAGCAGTTTATTCGGCCAAGTAGGCAATCAGCCCCAGCATTTT. Its protein product is CASSLFGQVGNQPQHF.